Below are 29 T cell receptor beta chains sequenced from a single sample in a study of T cells after posttransplantation cyclophosphamide. The repertoire was sequenced with immunoSEQ multiplex PCR; TCRdb's copy has only in-frame clones and lacks some. This repertoire holds about 44,000 clones, and none appear only once. Source material: PBMCs. The receptors were sampled from a man between 40 and 49 years old in good health, CMV-negative, and a related stem cell transplant donor.

The V call is TRBV18, the J call TRBJ2-2; 7 positions agree with TRBD2. CDR1 KGHSH and CDR2 LQKENI come from the germline V gene. The CDR3 is made up of 17 amino acids. V shed 2 bases, J shed 1 base, and the junction held 7 bases outside the gene matches. CDR3: CASSPIAPSGNTGELFF. DNA for the CDR3: TGTGCCAGCTCACCAATCGCTCCTAGCGGGAACACCGGGGAGCTGTTTTTT.

This clone was observed many times. This rearrangement joins TRBV5-1 to TRBJ1-3; 10 bases are a match to TRBD1. The junction had 9 bases not matched to a gene; V was cut back by 0 bases and J by 0 bases. Per germline, CDR1 SGHRS and CDR2 YFSETQ. The CDR3 extends over 19 amino acids. CDR3 coding DNA: TGCGCCAGCAGCTTGGCCGTGGGACAGGGGATTTCCTCTGGAAACACCATATATTTT. Translating gives CASSLAVGQGISSGNTIYF.

This clone was counted only a few times. The chain carries TRBV9 and TRBJ2-1; 13 bases match TRBD2. Germline V gene lookup returns CDR1 SGDLS and CDR2 YYNGEE. Losses at the gene ends were 4 bases for V and 5 bases for J; bases not matched to a gene: 6. The CDR3 loop spans 16 amino acids. The CDR3 protein is CASSPTGLAGNNEQFF. CDR3 DNA sequence: TGTGCCAGCAGCCCCACGGGACTAGCGGGGAACAATGAGCAGTTCTTC.

This clone was seen at least ten times. V usage is TRBV29-1 and J usage is TRBJ1-2; 7 positions agree with TRBD1. CDR1 and CDR2 (germline): SQVTM, ANQGSEA. The CDR3 spans 11 residues. Trimming removed 7 bases from V and 10 bases from J; junction bases left unmatched: 9. DNA of the CDR3: TGCAGCGCGGCTGACAGGGAGCTCTACACCTTC. Translating it yields CSAADRELYTF.

The rearrangement links TRBV18 to TRBJ2-1, with 11 bases lining up with TRBD2. V lost 2 bases to trimming and J lost 4 bases; unmatched junction nucleotides: 4. Germline assignment: CDR1 KGHSH and CDR2 LQKENI. This CDR3 region has 16 residues. The CDR3 sequence is CASSPGTSGSYNEQFF. The DNA for the CDR3 is TGTGCCAGCTCACCAGGAACTAGCGGGAGTTACAATGAGCAGTTCTTC.

There are many counts of this clone. In DNA, the CDR3 is TGTGCCAGCAGTGCGCAGTCTGGCTACACCTTC. Its protein product is CASSAQSGYTF. The rearrangement joins TRBV6-1 to TRBJ1-2; unclear D gene. Germline-derived CDR1 and CDR2 are MNHNS and SASEGT. Trimming pared 4 bases from V and 7 bases from J, leaving 7 bases between. The CDR3 contains 11 residues.

This clone was detected ten times or more. This chain uses TRBV5-1 with TRBJ2-7; 11 nucleotides align to TRBD2. Germline CDR1 reads SGHRS; CDR2 reads YFSETQ. The CDR3 covers 15 residues. After removal of 0 bases from V and 5 bases from J, the junction contained 4 bases not matched to a gene. The CDR3 sequence is CASSLASGRIDEQYV. DNA of the CDR3: TGCGCCAGCAGCTTGGCTAGCGGGAGGATCGACGAGCAGTACGTC.

There are many counts of this clone. The V call is TRBV6-1, the J call TRBJ2-1, with 10 bases fitting TRBD2. V lost 4 bases and J lost 4; bases outside the gene matches: 7. Germline V CDR1 and CDR2: MNHNS, SASEGT. The CDR3 has 16 amino acids. CDR3 in amino acids: CASSVTSGAYYNEQFF. CDR3 DNA sequence: TGTGCCAGCAGTGTAACTAGCGGGGCATATTACAATGAGCAGTTCTTC.

This clone was found many times. The chain joins TRBV6-5 to TRBJ1-1; a weak D match, TRBD1 (5 bases). CDR1 and CDR2 (germline): MNHEY, SVGAGI. Trimming took 5 bases from V and 1 from J, leaving 14 bases between them. CDR3 length: 15 residues. CDR3 sequence (DNA): TGTGCCAGCAGTCCTCGCCCTACAGGGAACACTGAAGCTTTCTTT. Encoded protein: CASSPRPTGNTEAFF.

This clone was seen ten or more times. This sequence joins TRBV4-1 and TRBJ2-7, with a possible D match to TRBD1 (6 bases). V gave up 0 bases and J gave up 3 bases, with 12 bases separating them. The CDR3 contains 15 residues. CDR1 is MGHRA and CDR2 is YSYEKL in the germline V gene. The CDR3, as DNA: TGCGCCAGCAGCCAAGATTGGGACACTCACTACGAGCAGTACGTC. Protein sequence: CASSQDWDTHYEQYV.

This clone was seen ten or more times. This chain joins TRBV19 and TRBJ2-5; D gene unclear. V was clipped by 3 bases and J by 1 base, with 6 bases between them. In germline, CDR1 is LNHDA, CDR2 SQIVND (reference sequence). The CDR3 spans 13 residues. The CDR3 here is CASSIQIQETQYF. The CDR3 DNA follows: TGTGCCAGTAGTATCCAGATCCAAGAGACCCAGTACTTC.

At least ten counts were recorded for this clone. The V call is TRBV11-3, the J call TRBJ2-3; D is perhaps TRBD2 (5 bases). The V and J ends lost 2 bases and 5 bases respectively, with 17 bases between them. There are 16 residues in the CDR3. The germline V gene encodes CDR1 SGHNT and CDR2 YENEEA. The CDR3 protein is CASSLFQVGGRDTQYF. The CDR3 DNA reads as TGTGCCAGCAGCTTATTTCAAGTAGGAGGAAGAGATACGCAGTATTTT.

In this sample, this clone turned up many times. The chain combines TRBV5-1 with TRBJ2-7, with a weak D call TRBD2 (6 bases). Trimming took 4 bases from V and 3 from J, leaving 8 bases between them. Germline CDR1 is SGHRS and CDR2 is YFSETQ. The CDR3 extends over 12 amino acids. The CDR3 is CASSRENYEQYF. Written as DNA, the CDR3 is TGCGCCAGCAGCCGGGAGAACTACGAGCAGTACTTC.

At least ten counts were recorded for this clone. This chain connects TRBV10-3 to TRBJ1-4; D remains unclear. The CDR3 contains 12 residues. With 4 bases removed from V and 5 bases from J, the gap between germline ends came to 5 bases. The germline V gene encodes CDR1 ENHRY and CDR2 SYGVKD. CDR3 in DNA: TGTGCCATCAGTGCCGGGAATGAAAAACTGTTTTTT. Amino acid sequence: CAISAGNEKLFF.

Ten or more counts support this clone. The chain recombines TRBV15 with TRBJ2-3, with 11 bases aligning to TRBD2. This CDR3 spans 17 amino acids. CDR1 is LNHNV, CDR2 YYDKDF, per germline (reference sequence). J was trimmed by 3 bases and V by 3 bases; bases with no gene match: 8. CDR3 in amino acids: CATSRMQLAGVTDTQYF. In DNA form, the CDR3 reads TGTGCCACCAGCAGGATGCAACTAGCGGGAGTTACAGATACGCAGTATTTT.

This clone has a count of ten or more. The rearrangement uses TRBV6-6 and TRBJ1-2, with TRBD1 identical over 8 bases. The germline CDR1 and CDR2 sequences are MNHNY and SVGAGI (reference sequence). CDR3 length: 12 residues. V was clipped by 11 bases and J by 4 bases; unmatched bases: 6. The CDR3 sequence is CAYRGIGYGYTF. In nucleotides, the CDR3 is TGTGCCTACAGGGGGATAGGCTATGGCTACACCTTC.

This clone occurred many times. This chain links TRBV19 with TRBJ1-5; D gene unclear. The CDR3 covers 12 residues. V was cut by 7 bases and J by 4 bases, with 8 bases left in between. From germline, CDR1 is LNHDA and CDR2 SQIVND (reference sequence). This chain's CDR3 is CASKEPNQPQHF. In DNA, the CDR3 is TGTGCCAGTAAAGAGCCGAATCAGCCCCAGCATTTT.

This clone was seen many times. The chain has TRBV4-2 and TRBJ2-5; D call uncertain. The germline CDR1 and CDR2 sequences are LGHNA and YNFKEQ. Trimming took off 0 bases at V and 5 bases at J, with 4 bases between the two ends. This CDR3 spans 12 amino acids. The chain's CDR3 is CASSQDRETQYF. CDR3 bases: TGTGCCAGCAGCCAAGATCGGGAGACCCAGTACTTC.

This clone showed up many times. This rearrangement joins TRBV9 to TRBJ2-3, with TRBD2 as a possible D gene (6 bases). This CDR3 contains 18 residues. Per the germline V gene, CDR1 is SGDLS and CDR2 is YYNGEE. Trimming left V 0 bases short and J 3 bases short, with 20 bases between. The CDR3 DNA reads TGTGCCAGCAGCGTAGCGGCGGGGACCCCCCATTGGACAGATACGCAGTATTTT. This encodes CASSVAAGTPHWTDTQYF.

This clone appeared many times. This chain uses TRBV6-5 with TRBJ1-4; D not certain. Germline V gene sequence: CDR1 MNHEY, CDR2 SVGAGI. Between the trimmed V and J ends, which lost 6 bases and 8 bases, there was a span of 16 bases. The CDR3 has 14 amino acids. CDR3 in amino acids: CASRQTYNDEKLFF. The DNA of the CDR3 is TGTGCCAGCAGGCAGACTTATAATGACGAAAAACTGTTTTTT.

There are a few counts of this clone. The J gene is TRBJ1-4, the V gene TRBV7-2, with TRBD1 identical over 7 bases. The CDR3 sequence is 18 residues long. The V and J ends lost 4 bases and 0 bases, in that order; junction bases with no gene match: 11. Germline CDR1 reads SGHTA; CDR2 reads FQGNSA. The CDR3 nucleotides read TGTGCCAGCAGCTCACCGACAGACAGGGCTGCAACTAATGAAAAACTGTTTTTT. Its protein product is CASSSPTDRAATNEKLFF. The entire variable domain, with the rest obtained from reference TRBV7-2 and TRBJ1-4, is as follows: GAGVSQSPSNKVTEKGKDVELRCDPISGHTALYWYRQSLGQGLEFLIYFQGNSAPDKSGLPSDRFSAERTGGSVSTLTIQRTQQEDSAVYLCASSSPTDRAATNEKLFFGSGTQLSVL.

This clone was observed a handful of times. The CDR3, as DNA: TGTGCCAGTAGTGTTGGACAGACAGGCACAGATACGCAGTATTTT. Protein: CASSVGQTGTDTQYF. This sequence joins TRBV19 and TRBJ2-3, with a tentative D call TRBD1 (6 bases). This CDR3 region has 15 residues. Germline V gives CDR1 LNHDA, CDR2 SQIVND (reference sequence). Trimming left V 5 bases short and J 1 base short, with 13 bases between.

This clone occurred many times. The V call is TRBV6-5, the J call TRBJ1-2; possible D gene TRBD1, 5 bases. The CDR3 covers 13 residues. Trimming removed 5 bases at V and 8 bases at J, with 15 bases between. Germline CDR1 MNHEY, CDR2 SVGAGI. The CDR3 coding sequence is TGTGCCAGCAGTAAAAGGGGCGCGGAGGGCTACACCTTC. Encoded protein: CASSKRGAEGYTF.

This clone was recorded many times. This chain connects TRBV19 to TRBJ2-1; TRBD1 matches 9 bases. CDR1 and CDR2 (germline): LNHDA, SQIVND (reference sequence). With V trimmed by 5 bases and J by 9 bases, 17 bases remained unmatched. This CDR3 region has 17 residues. The CDR3 loop reads CASSPRWTGVDRGEQFF. The CDR3 nucleotides are TGTGCCAGTAGTCCGAGATGGACAGGGGTAGATAGGGGTGAGCAGTTCTTC.

This clone was counted at least ten times. The V gene is TRBV7-2, the J gene TRBJ2-5; D may be TRBD1 (5 bases). V was clipped by 5 bases and J by 5 bases, with 9 bases between them. The CDR3 length is 12 residues. CDR1 and CDR2 from the germline V gene are SGHTA and FQGNSA. The CDR3 DNA reads TGTGCCAGCAGCGCCCGACAGGAGACCCAGTACTTC. Its protein product is CASSARQETQYF.

There are many counts of this clone. V and J are TRBV6-6 and TRBJ2-1, with TRBD2 matching 8 bases. V lost 0 bases and J lost 5; bases outside the gene matches: 6. Germline CDR1 and CDR2: MNHNY and SVGAGI (reference sequence). The CDR3 consists of 16 residues. This CDR3 is CASSYSTLAANNEQFF. CDR3 DNA: TGTGCCAGCAGTTACTCCACACTAGCGGCGAACAATGAGCAGTTCTTC.

This clone has at least ten counts. This chain links TRBV5-1 with TRBJ2-5; 13 bases line up with TRBD2. Unmatched junction bases numbered 12, after V lost 5 bases and J lost 5 bases. The CDR3 spans 17 residues. Looked up from germline, CDR1 is SGHRS and CDR2 is YFSETQ. CDR3 sequence reads: CASSSGTSGATGETQYF. DNA of the CDR3: TGCGCCAGCAGTTCCGGGACTAGCGGGGCCACGGGGGAGACCCAGTACTTC.

At least ten counts were recorded for this clone. This sequence joins TRBV7-9 and TRBJ2-3; TRBD2 agrees at 9 bases. This CDR3 spans 14 amino acids. V was pared by 3 bases and J by 3 bases, with 1 base of the junction left unmatched. CDR1 SEHNR and CDR2 FQNEAQ come from the germline V gene (reference sequence). The CDR3 protein is CASSFSGGTDTQYF. DNA of the CDR3: TGTGCCAGCAGCTTTAGCGGGGGTACAGATACGCAGTATTTT.

Many counts were recorded for this clone. The J gene is TRBJ2-3, the V gene TRBV7-6; D is unresolved. This CDR3 has 13 amino acids. Per the germline V gene, CDR1 is SGHVS and CDR2 is FNYEAQ. Trimming took 2 bases from V and 6 from J, leaving 9 bases between them. CDR3 DNA sequence: TGTGCCAGCAGCTTAAATTATATTGATACGCAGTATTTT. Its translation is CASSLNYIDTQYF.